The rows below give T cell receptor beta chains drawn from one sample of a study of blood T cell repertoires in COVID-19. Some clones are missing from TCRdb's copy, which holds only in-frame ones; the method was immunoSEQ multiplex PCR. The table includes under 300,000 clones, around 84% detected once. Sample: PBMCs or T cells enriched from blood (not recorded which). The source is a woman aged 45-60 years who had recovered from COVID-19. Each CDR3 is given with its conserved first and last residue. The D gene is left open where the match is weak. Size is omitted from some rows. Given values are once, few, many or a class for expanded clones.

D	V	J	size	DNA	CDR3
-	TRBV4-3	TRBJ1-2	-	TGCGCCAGCAGCCAAGATGGCTTCACAGACGGCTACACCTTC	CASSQDGFTDGYTF
-	TRBV29-1	TRBJ1-1	-	TGCAGCGTTGAACGGGATGAAGCTTTCTTT	CSVERDEAFF
TRBD1	TRBV7-2	TRBJ1-3	-	TGTGCCAGCAGCCCCGGACCTGACAGGGTACACACCATATATTTT	CASSPGPDRVHTIYF
-	TRBV6-4	TRBJ1-2	-	TGTGCCAGCAGTCAAACGACAGACTCCGGATATGGCTACACCTTC	CASSQTTDSGYGYTF
-	TRBV7-7	TRBJ2-5	-	TGTGCTAGCAGCTTAGTGGCGGGATTTCAAGAGACCCAGTACTTC	CASSLVAGFQETQYF
TRBD2	TRBV24-1	TRBJ2-3	once	TGTGCCACAGCAGACCCCCAGACTAGCTTTACGCAGTATTTT	CATADPQTSFTQYF
TRBD2	TRBV7-9	TRBJ2-7	-	TGTGCCAGCAGCTTACTGGCGGGAGTGGCCGAGCAGTACTTC	CASSLLAGVAEQYF
-	TRBV11-2	TRBJ1-3	few	TGTGCCAGCAGCCTCAAGGCCCGGGAATTTTCCTCTGGAAACACCATATATTTT	CASSLKAREFSSGNTIYF
TRBD2	TRBV10-3	TRBJ2-3	once	TGTGCCATCAGTGAGTCGGGTAGCGGGAGGTTGGATACGCAGTATTTT	CAISESGSGRLDTQYF
TRBD2	TRBV27	TRBJ2-1	-	TGTGCCAGCAGTCTCCAGACTAGCGGGAGGAGGGAGCAGTTCTTC	CASSLQTSGRREQFF
-	TRBV19	TRBJ1-2	-	TGTGCCAGTAGTATGACACCGGATGGCTACACCTTC	CASSMTPDGYTF
TRBD1	TRBV29-1	TRBJ1-1	-	TGCAGCGTTGAAGGCCCGGGACAGGGTTGGGACACTGAAGCTTTCTTT	CSVEGPGQGWDTEAFF
-	TRBV30	TRBJ2-1	-	TGTGCCTGGAGTGTCGGTGGGAGTCTGAATGAGCAGTTCTTC	CAWSVGGSLNEQFF
-	TRBV6-1	TRBJ2-2	-	TGTGCCAGCAGTGAAGTTGCGGGGTCGAACACCGGGGAGCTGTTTTTT	CASSEVAGSNTGELFF
TRBD2	TRBV4-1	TRBJ2-7	-	TGCGCCAGCAGCCAAACTAGCGGGAGCTCCTACGAGCAGTACTTC	CASSQTSGSSYEQYF
TRBD1	TRBV11-1	TRBJ2-2	-	TGTGCCAGCAGCTTAGCTAGGACAGGGAGCCCCGGGGAGCTGTTTTTT	CASSLARTGSPGELFF
TRBD2	TRBV10-3	TRBJ2-7	few	TGTGCCATCAGTGGGACTAGCGGGGGTTACGAGCAGTACTTC	CAISGTSGGYEQYF
-	TRBV27	TRBJ2-5	-	TGTGCCAGCAGTTATGGTATCCGGGAGACCCAGTACTTC	CASSYGIRETQYF
-	TRBV18	TRBJ2-7	few	TGTGCCAGCTCGCCCCGGGACAATTTCTACGAGCAGTACTTC	CASSPRDNFYEQYF